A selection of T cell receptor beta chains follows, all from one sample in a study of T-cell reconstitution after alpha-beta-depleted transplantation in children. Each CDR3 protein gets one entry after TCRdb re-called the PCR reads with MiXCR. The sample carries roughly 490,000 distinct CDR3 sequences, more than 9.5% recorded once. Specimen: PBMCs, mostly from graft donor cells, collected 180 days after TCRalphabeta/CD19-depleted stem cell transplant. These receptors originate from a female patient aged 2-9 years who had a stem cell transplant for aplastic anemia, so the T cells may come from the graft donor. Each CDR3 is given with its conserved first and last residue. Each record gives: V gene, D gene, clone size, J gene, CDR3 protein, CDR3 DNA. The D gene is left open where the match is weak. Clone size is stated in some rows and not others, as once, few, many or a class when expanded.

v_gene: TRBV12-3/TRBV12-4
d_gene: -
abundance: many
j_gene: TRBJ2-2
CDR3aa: CASSDRDGNTGELFF
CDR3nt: TGTGCCAGCAGTGACCGGGACGGGAACACCGGGGAGCTGTTTTTT

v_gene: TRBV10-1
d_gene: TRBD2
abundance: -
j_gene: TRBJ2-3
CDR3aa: CASSSAGVGTDTQYF
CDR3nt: TGCGCCAGCAGCTCAGCGGGAGTGGGCACAGATACGCAGTATTTT

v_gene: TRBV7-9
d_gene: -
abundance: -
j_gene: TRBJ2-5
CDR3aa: CASSENYSQETQYF
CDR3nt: TGTGCCAGCAGCGAGAATTACAGTCAAGAGACCCAGTACTTC

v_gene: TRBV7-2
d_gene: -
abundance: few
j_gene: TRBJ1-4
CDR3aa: CASSQTWGREKLFF
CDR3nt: TGTGCCAGCAGCCAAACGTGGGGTAGAGAAAAACTGTTTTTT

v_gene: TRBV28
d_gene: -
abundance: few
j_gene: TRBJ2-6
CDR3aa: CASSLFRVRANVLTF
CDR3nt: TGTGCCAGCAGTTTATTCAGGGTACGAGCCAACGTCCTGACTTTC

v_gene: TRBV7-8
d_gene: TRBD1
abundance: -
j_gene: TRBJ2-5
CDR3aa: CASSFHRDRGLGGSQETQYF
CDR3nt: TGTGCCAGCAGCTTCCATCGGGACAGGGGGCTTGGGGGCTCCCAAGAGACCCAGTACTTC

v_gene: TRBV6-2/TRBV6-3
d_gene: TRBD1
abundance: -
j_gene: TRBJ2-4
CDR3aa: CASSYWSGGVDSQYF
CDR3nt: TGTGCCAGCAGTTACTGGTCAGGGGGCGTGGACAGTCAGTACTTC

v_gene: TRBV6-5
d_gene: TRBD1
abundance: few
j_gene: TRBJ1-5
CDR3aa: CASSTHGQGGNQPQHF
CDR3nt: TGTGCCAGCAGTACCCATGGACAGGGAGGGAATCAGCCCCAGCATTTT

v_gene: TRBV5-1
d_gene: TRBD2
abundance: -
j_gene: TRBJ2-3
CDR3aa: CASSLGLASGATDTQYF
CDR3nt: TGCGCCAGCAGCTTGGGCCTGGCTAGCGGGGCAACAGATACGCAGTATTTT

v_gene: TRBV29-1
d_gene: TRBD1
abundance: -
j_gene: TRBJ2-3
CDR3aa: CSVRQGRLTDTQYF
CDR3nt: TGCAGCGTCCGACAGGGGCGACTCACAGATACGCAGTATTTT

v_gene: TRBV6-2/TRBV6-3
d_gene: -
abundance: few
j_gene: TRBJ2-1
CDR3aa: CASRPNPHHYNEQFF
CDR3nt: TGTGCCAGCAGACCAAACCCCCATCACTACAATGAGCAGTTCTTC

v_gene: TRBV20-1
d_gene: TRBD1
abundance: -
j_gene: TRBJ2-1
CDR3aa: CSARIVGVPPTGDSYNEQFF
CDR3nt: TGCAGTGCTAGAATAGTTGGGGTCCCTCCGACAGGGGATTCCTACAATGAGCAGTTCTTC

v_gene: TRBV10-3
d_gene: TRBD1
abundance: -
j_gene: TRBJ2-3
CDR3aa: CAISESGQGARTDTQYF
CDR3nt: TGTGCCATCAGTGAGTCGGGACAGGGGGCGCGCACAGATACGCAGTATTTT

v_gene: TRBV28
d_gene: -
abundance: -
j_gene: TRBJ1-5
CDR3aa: CASRGWGGGGQPQHF
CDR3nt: TGTGCCAGCAGGGGATGGGGGGGAGGTGGACAGCCCCAGCATTTT

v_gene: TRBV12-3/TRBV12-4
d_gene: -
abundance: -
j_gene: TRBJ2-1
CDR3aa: CASIQGGDEQFF
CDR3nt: TGTGCCAGCATTCAAGGCGGGGATGAGCAGTTCTTC

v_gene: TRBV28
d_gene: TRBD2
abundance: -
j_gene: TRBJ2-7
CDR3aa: CASTLPTSGPMYF
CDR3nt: TGTGCCAGCACCCTACCGACTAGCGGGCCGATGTACTTC

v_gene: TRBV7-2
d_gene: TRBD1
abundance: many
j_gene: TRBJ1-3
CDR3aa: CASSIDRAISRNTIYF
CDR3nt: TGTGCCAGCAGCATTGACAGGGCGATTTCTAGAAACACCATATATTTT

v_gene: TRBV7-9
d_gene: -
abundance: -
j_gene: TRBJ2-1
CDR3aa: CASSFPWDLSSYNEQFF
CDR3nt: TGTGCCAGCAGCTTTCCTTGGGACTTGAGCTCCTACAATGAGCAGTTCTTC

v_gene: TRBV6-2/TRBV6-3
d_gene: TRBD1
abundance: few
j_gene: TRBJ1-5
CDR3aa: CASSYRTGGGNQPQHF
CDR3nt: TGTGCCAGCAGTTACAGGACAGGGGGCGGCAATCAGCCCCAGCATTTT